Following are 8 T cell receptor beta chains from one sample sequenced in a study of control samples from healthy donors and cancer patients. Sequencing was performed with immunoSEQ multiplex PCR; in TCRdb, only in-frame clones are kept and a portion is missing. The data show about 130,000 clones, with about 95% seen just once and 3.5% to 4% held by the top ten. Source material: blood. The receptors stem from a man aged 30 to 39 in good health.

This sequence joins TRBV6-2 or TRBV6-3 and TRBJ1-2, with a tentative D call TRBD1 (5 bases). This CDR3 contains 14 residues. V was shortened by 4 bases and J by 4 bases, with 13 bases between the two germline ends. Germline assignment: CDR1 MNHEY and CDR2 SVGEGT. DNA of the CDR3: TGTGCCAGCAGTTCCGACAGTAATTTCTATGGCTACACCTTC. Translation: CASSSDSNFYGYTF.

The chain carries TRBV7-9 and TRBJ2-2; D is possibly TRBD1 (6 bases). In germline, CDR1 is SEHNR, CDR2 FQNEAQ (reference sequence). The V and J ends lost 4 bases and 2 bases respectively, with 11 bases between them. The CDR3 consists of 15 residues. CDR3 DNA sequence: TGTGCCAGCAGCTCGCAGGGGCAAAACACCGGGGAGCTGTTTTTT. Translating it yields CASSSQGQNTGELFF.

This clone was detected once. The rearrangement uses TRBV21-1 and TRBJ2-7; the D segment call TRBD2 is taken from the table without a DNA check. TRBV21-1 constitutes a pseudogene. The CDR3 is made up of 16 amino acids. The CDR3 region has the DNA TGTGCCAGCAGCAAAGGGCCTAGGAGCCCCTCCTACGAGCAGTACTTC. Translating it yields CASSKGPRSPSYEQYF.

This clone showed up just once. This chain connects TRBV27 to TRBJ2-1; TRBD1 is a possible D gene (6 bases). V lost 6 bases and J 2 bases, leaving 11 bases between the germline ends. CDR1 MNHEY and CDR2 SMNVEV come from the germline V gene (reference sequence). The CDR3 is 14 amino acids. The CDR3 DNA reads TGTGCCAGCAGACAGGGCTCCCCCTACAATGAGCAGTTCTTC. Translation gives CASRQGSPYNEQFF.

This clone was observed a single time. The V and J genes are TRBV19 and TRBJ2-1, with D maybe TRBD2 (6 bases). Between the trimmed V and J ends, which lost 7 bases and 2 bases, there was a span of 12 bases. CDR3 length equals 14 residues. CDR1 LNHDA and CDR2 SQIVND come from the germline V gene (reference sequence). In nucleotides, the CDR3 is TGTGCCAGTAAGACTAGTTTCCCCTACAATGAGCAGTTCTTC. This codes for CASKTSFPYNEQFF.

About this clone: Germline is not matched at one junction end, which may reflect a read error. V usage is TRBV19 and J usage is TRBJ2-1; 13 bases match TRBD2. Per the germline V gene, CDR1 is LNHDA and CDR2 is SQIVND (reference sequence). The CDR3 length is 16 residues. CDR3 protein: CASSWTSGGEYNGQFF. The CDR3 coding sequence is TGTGCCAGTAGTTGGACTAGCGGGGGAGAATACAATGGGCAGTTCTTC.

The J gene is TRBJ2-7, the V gene TRBV7-8; no clear D. Germline values: CDR1 SGHVS, CDR2 FQNEAQ. Trimming left V 5 bases short and J 4 bases short, with 6 bases between. The CDR3 has 11 residues. CDR3 nucleotide sequence: TGTGCCAGCAGCGACTGGTACGAGCAGTACTTC. It translates to CASSDWYEQYF.

V gene TRBV19 combines with J gene TRBJ1-1; no clear D gene. V was shortened by 5 bases and J by 0 bases, with 13 bases between the two germline ends. Germline V gives CDR1 LNHDA, CDR2 SQIVND (reference sequence). This CDR3 comprises 15 residues. The CDR3 coding sequence is TGTGCCAGTAGTGTCGGAAGGTACATGAACACTGAAGCTTTCTTT. This gives the protein CASSVGRYMNTEAFF.